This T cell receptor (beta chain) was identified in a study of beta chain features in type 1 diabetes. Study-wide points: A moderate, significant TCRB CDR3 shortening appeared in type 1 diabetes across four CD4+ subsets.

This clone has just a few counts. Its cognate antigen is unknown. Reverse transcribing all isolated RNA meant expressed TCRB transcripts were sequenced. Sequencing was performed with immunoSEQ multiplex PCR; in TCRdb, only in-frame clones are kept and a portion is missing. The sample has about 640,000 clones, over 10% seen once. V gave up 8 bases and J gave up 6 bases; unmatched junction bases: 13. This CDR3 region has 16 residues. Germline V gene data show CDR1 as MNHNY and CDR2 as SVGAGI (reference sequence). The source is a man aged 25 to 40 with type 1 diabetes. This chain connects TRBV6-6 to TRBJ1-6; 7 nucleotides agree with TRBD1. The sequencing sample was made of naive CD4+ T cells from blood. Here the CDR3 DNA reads TGTGCCAGCCGAAACTCGAGACAGGGAACTAATTCACCCCTCCACTTT. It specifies CASRNSRQGTNSPLHF.